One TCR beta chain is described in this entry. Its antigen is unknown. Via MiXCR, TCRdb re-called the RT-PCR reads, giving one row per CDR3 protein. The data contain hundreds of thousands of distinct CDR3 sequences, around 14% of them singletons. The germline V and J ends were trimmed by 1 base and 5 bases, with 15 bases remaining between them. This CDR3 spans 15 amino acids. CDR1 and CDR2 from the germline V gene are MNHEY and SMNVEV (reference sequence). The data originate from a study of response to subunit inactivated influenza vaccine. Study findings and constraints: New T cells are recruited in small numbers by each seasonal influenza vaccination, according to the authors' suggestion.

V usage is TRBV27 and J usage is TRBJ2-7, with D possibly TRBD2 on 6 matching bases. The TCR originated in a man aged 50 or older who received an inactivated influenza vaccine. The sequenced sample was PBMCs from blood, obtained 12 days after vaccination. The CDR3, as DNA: TGTGCCAGCAGTTTATGTGGGACTCCTAAGGACGAGCAGTACTTC. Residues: CASSLCGTPKDEQYF.